This T cell receptor (beta chain) was retrieved from a study of blood T cells in healthy people across ages. CDR1 and CDR2 from the germline V gene are SGHRS and YFSETQ. J was trimmed by 6 bases and V by 4 bases; bases with no gene match: 14. The CDR3 is 17 residues long. Using a J-beta primer mix together with a sample-barcoded 5' primer, a second PCR was run for roughly 6 to 12 cycles. Each CDR3 protein gets one entry after TCRdb re-called the 5' RACE reads with MiXCR. Among 550,000 to 800,000 distinct CDR3 sequences listed, approximately 21% were seen once. This chain connects TRBV5-1 to TRBJ2-2, with 8 bases fitting TRBD1. Input material: blood. This sequence was found in a man in his 70s in good health. In DNA, the CDR3 is TGCGCCAGCAGCCGAGACACCCGGGACAGGTATTCCGGGGAGCTGTTTTTT. This translates into CASSRDTRDRYSGELFF. The complete variable domain, with remaining parts taken from reference TRBV5-1 and TRBJ2-2, reads KAGVTQTPRYLIKTRGQQVTLSCSPISGHRSVSWYQQTPGQGLQFLFEYFSETQRNKGNFPGRFSGRQFSNSRSEMNVSTLELGDSALYLCASSRDTRDRYSGELFFGEGSRLTVL.